The rows below give T cell receptor beta chains drawn from one sample of a study of CD8+ T cells in alopecia areata. Data came from immunoSEQ multiplex PCR; TCRdb stores just in-frame clones and leaves some out. The top ten hold around 0.48% of the sample, which has fewer than 250,000 clones, 35% to 40% seen once. The source was CD4+ T cells sorted from blood, collected between weeks 30 and 35, from a patient treated with tofacitinib. Every receptor here comes from a human donor with alopecia areata. Each CDR3 is given with its conserved first and last residue. D genes are given only for firm matches. Not all rows give a size; the values are once, few, many and, for expanded clones, a class.

V: TRBV29-1
D: -
size: -
J: TRBJ2-2
CDR3: CSVQGLGELFF
DNA: TGCAGCGTTCAGGGTTTAGGGGAGCTGTTTTTT

V: TRBV29-1
D: -
size: once
J: TRBJ2-2
CDR3: CSAEPQDREGGELFF
DNA: TGCAGCGCCGAACCCCAGGACAGGGAGGGCGGGGAGCTGTTTTTT

V: TRBV4-1
D: -
size: -
J: TRBJ2-1
CDR3: CASSPQDLRDSSYNEQFF
DNA: TGCGCCAGCAGCCCCCAGGATTTGCGGGACAGCTCCTACAATGAGCAGTTCTTC

V: TRBV27
D: -
size: -
J: TRBJ1-1
CDR3: CASSLGLLGATEAFF
DNA: TGTGCCAGCAGTTTGGGACTTCTTGGGGCCACTGAAGCTTTCTTT

V: TRBV5-1
D: -
size: -
J: TRBJ1-2
CDR3: CASSMGPGTLNYGYTF
DNA: TGCGCCAGCAGCATGGGACCGGGAACCCTTAACTATGGCTACACCTTC

V: TRBV11-2
D: TRBD2
size: -
J: TRBJ2-7
CDR3: CASSLDPRDYYEQYF
DNA: TGTGCCAGCAGCTTAGACCCTCGGGACTACTACGAGCAGTACTTC

V: TRBV10-3
D: -
size: once
J: TRBJ1-1
CDR3: CAISESTALNTEAFF
DNA: TGTGCCATCAGTGAGTCGACAGCCCTGAACACTGAAGCTTTCTTT

V: TRBV2
D: -
size: -
J: TRBJ1-4
CDR3: CASSQTGATNEKLFF
DNA: TGTGCCAGCAGCCAAACCGGTGCAACTAATGAAAAACTGTTTTTT

V: TRBV7-3
D: -
size: few
J: TRBJ2-3
CDR3: CASSLKVTDTQYF
DNA: TGTGCCAGCAGCTTGAAGGTCACAGATACGCAGTATTTT

V: TRBV11-2
D: TRBD2
size: -
J: TRBJ2-3
CDR3: CASSLALAGGTDTQYF
DNA: TGTGCCAGCAGCTTAGCGCTAGCGGGGGGCACAGATACGCAGTATTTT

V: TRBV30
D: TRBD1
size: -
J: TRBJ1-2
CDR3: CAWSSSGGYGYTF
DNA: TGTGCCTGGAGTTCCTCAGGGGGCTATGGCTACACCTTC

V: TRBV2
D: TRBD1
size: -
J: TRBJ1-3
CDR3: CASIRQGSGNTIYF
DNA: TGTGCCAGCATACGACAGGGATCTGGAAACACCATATATTTT

V: TRBV18
D: -
size: -
J: TRBJ1-1
CDR3: CASSPPGKRVLAEAFF
DNA: TGTGCCAGCTCACCACCAGGGAAGAGGGTGTTGGCTGAAGCTTTCTTT

V: TRBV11-2
D: -
size: -
J: TRBJ1-1
CDR3: CASSPRGTDFNEAFF
DNA: TGTGCCAGCAGCCCCAGGGGCACGGACTTCAATGAAGCTTTCTTT

V: TRBV29-1
D: -
size: -
J: TRBJ1-2
CDR3: CSVEGEVDYGYTF
DNA: TGCAGCGTTGAGGGAGAGGTAGACTATGGCTACACCTTC

V: TRBV30
D: -
size: -
J: TRBJ1-1
CDR3: CAWSVMGEGTEAFF
DNA: TGTGCCTGGAGTGTTATGGGTGAAGGCACTGAAGCTTTCTTT

V: TRBV29-1
D: -
size: -
J: TRBJ1-1
CDR3: CSAKGRVSNTEAFF
DNA: TGCAGCGCCAAGGGTAGGGTCTCGAACACTGAAGCTTTCTTT

V: TRBV28
D: -
size: -
J: TRBJ2-7
CDR3: CASSDYEQYF
DNA: TGTGCCAGCAGCGACTACGAGCAGTACTTC

V: TRBV28
D: TRBD1
size: few
J: TRBJ1-1
CDR3: CASRPHGGQGARGTEAFF
DNA: TGTGCCAGCAGACCCCATGGGGGACAGGGGGCTAGGGGCACTGAAGCTTTCTTT

V: TRBV7-2
D: TRBD2
size: few
J: TRBJ2-5
CDR3: CASSPGRDRETQYF
DNA: TGTGCCAGCAGCCCAGGGAGGGACCGGGAGACCCAGTACTTC

V: TRBV5-1
D: -
size: few
J: TRBJ2-7
CDR3: CASSLGGYEQYF
DNA: TGCGCCAGCAGCTTGGGCGGGTACGAGCAGTACTTC

V: TRBV11-2
D: -
size: few
J: TRBJ1-1
CDR3: CASSTPRDTGAFF
DNA: TGTGCCAGCAGCACACCTCGGGACACAGGAGCTTTCTTT

V: TRBV30
D: -
size: -
J: TRBJ2-6
CDR3: CAWKGRGSGANVLTF
DNA: TGTGCCTGGAAGGGCAGAGGCTCTGGGGCCAACGTCCTGACTTTC

V: TRBV30
D: -
size: few
J: TRBJ1-2
CDR3: CACFLGIPYGYTF
DNA: TGTGCCTGCTTTTTGGGGATCCCCTATGGCTACACCTTC

V: TRBV2
D: TRBD1
size: few
J: TRBJ2-2
CDR3: CASRKDRGDTGELFF
DNA: TGTGCCAGCAGAAAGGACAGGGGGGACACCGGGGAGCTGTTTTTT

V: TRBV7-9
D: TRBD2
size: few
J: TRBJ2-1
CDR3: CASSFGTSGRNEQFF
DNA: TGTGCCAGCAGCTTCGGGACTAGCGGGAGAAATGAGCAGTTCTTC

V: TRBV19
D: TRBD1
size: -
J: TRBJ1-5
CDR3: CASYQGGSNQPQHF
DNA: TGTGCCAGTTACCAGGGGGGAAGCAATCAGCCCCAGCATTTT

V: TRBV11-2
D: -
size: few
J: TRBJ2-6
CDR3: CASSLNHRVSGANVLTF
DNA: TGTGCCAGCAGCTTGAATCACAGGGTATCTGGGGCCAACGTCCTGACTTTC

V: TRBV27
D: TRBD1
size: few
J: TRBJ1-1
CDR3: CASSFRTGSEAFF
DNA: TGTGCCAGCAGTTTTCGGACAGGTTCCGAAGCTTTCTTT

V: TRBV6-6
D: -
size: many
J: TRBJ2-1
CDR3: CASRSGDNEQFF
DNA: TGTGCCAGCAGGTCGGGGGACAATGAGCAGTTCTTC

V: TRBV7-9
D: -
size: -
J: TRBJ1-5
CDR3: CASSRGTGNQPQHF
DNA: TGTGCCAGCAGCCGCGGGACTGGCAATCAGCCCCAGCATTTT